This TCR beta chain was captured by sequencing in a study of OX40 agonist ivuxolimab in advanced cancers. Germline lookup yields CDR1 MDHEN and CDR2 SYDVKM. The CDR3 has 17 amino acids. Deletions cut 8 bases from V and 0 bases from J, with 22 bases between. Generated by immunoSEQ multiplex PCR, the TCRdb table keeps only in-frame clones and is missing some. The sample carries about 83,000 clones, around 84% recorded once. The receptor comes from an adult with an advanced solid tumor such as melanoma, head and neck, liver or kidney cancer. The J gene is TRBJ1-1, the V gene TRBV28; D gene ambiguous. The sequencing used CD4+ or CD8+ T cells sorted from blood, collected in a trial of the OX40 agonist ivuxolimab. The DNA of the CDR3 is TGTGCCAGCCCCCCCTCGGGCGCACGAAAGATGAACACTGAAGCTTTCTTT. This translates into CASPPSGARKMNTEAFF.